This is a list of T cell receptor beta chains from one sample in a study of shared clonotypes between healthy human individuals. Clones were sequenced by immunoSEQ multiplex PCR, and TCRdb holds only the in-frame ones, with some missing. Seen here are under 600,000 clones, roughly 95% observed once, and the top ten hold 0.05% to 0.08%. The source material was naive CD4+ T cells sorted from blood. Every receptor here comes from a woman in her 30s in good health. Each CDR3 is given with its conserved first and last residue. The D gene is left open where the match is weak. A clone size is listed for some rows: how often the clone was seen (once, few, many), or a class if it is expanded.

v_call: TRBV28
clone_size: NA
d_call: TRBD2
j_call: TRBJ2-2
cdr3_nt: TGTGCCAGCAGTTACGGCGGACTAGGGAACACCGGGGAGCTGTTTTTT
cdr3_aa: CASSYGGLGNTGELFF

v_call: TRBV6-1
clone_size: NA
d_call: TRBD1
j_call: TRBJ1-4
cdr3_nt: TGTGCCAGCAGTAAGCCGGGACAGGGCGCTTTGGGACTGTTTTTT
cdr3_aa: CASSKPGQGALGLFF

v_call: TRBV2
clone_size: NA
d_call: NA
j_call: TRBJ2-2
cdr3_nt: TGTGCCAGCAGTGTGAACACCGGGGAGCTGTTTTTT
cdr3_aa: CASSVNTGELFF

v_call: TRBV5-1
clone_size: NA
d_call: TRBD2
j_call: TRBJ2-3
cdr3_nt: TGCGCCAGCAGCGTGGCGGGTAGGACTAGCGGGAGCACAGATACGCAGTATTTT
cdr3_aa: CASSVAGRTSGSTDTQYF

v_call: TRBV6-5
clone_size: NA
d_call: NA
j_call: TRBJ1-5
cdr3_nt: TGTGCCAGCAACCCCCGCGGGGGCGCCGCTCAGCCCCAGCATTTT
cdr3_aa: CASNPRGGAAQPQHF

v_call: TRBV27
clone_size: NA
d_call: NA
j_call: TRBJ1-4
cdr3_nt: TGTGCCAGCAGTTCATCTACCGGGACAAACCCTGCAACTAATGAAAAACTGTTTTTT
cdr3_aa: CASSSSTGTNPATNEKLFF

v_call: TRBV5-6
clone_size: NA
d_call: NA
j_call: TRBJ2-7
cdr3_nt: TGTGCCAGCAGCTTGAGGGTGGGGAGATCGGCCTACGAGCAGTACTTC
cdr3_aa: CASSLRVGRSAYEQYF

v_call: TRBV14
clone_size: NA
d_call: NA
j_call: TRBJ1-1
cdr3_nt: TGTGCCAGCAGCCAAGAAATGAGACTTATGAACACTGAAGCTTTCTTT
cdr3_aa: CASSQEMRLMNTEAFF

v_call: TRBV6-5
clone_size: NA
d_call: TRBD2
j_call: TRBJ2-3
cdr3_nt: TGTGCCAGCAGTTACTCGGCGGGGGTCGATACGCAGTATTTT
cdr3_aa: CASSYSAGVDTQYF

v_call: TRBV5-8
clone_size: NA
d_call: NA
j_call: TRBJ1-5
cdr3_nt: TGTGCCAGCAGCTTGGGTCAGGTGGACGATCAGCCCCAGCATTTT
cdr3_aa: CASSLGQVDDQPQHF

v_call: TRBV7-2
clone_size: NA
d_call: TRBD1
j_call: TRBJ1-3
cdr3_nt: TGTGCCAGCAGCTGGACAGGCTCTGGAAACACCATATATTTT
cdr3_aa: CASSWTGSGNTIYF

v_call: TRBV18
clone_size: NA
d_call: NA
j_call: TRBJ2-7
cdr3_nt: TGTGCCAGCTCACGGGTGGCCGGACAGACCAGCTCCTACGAGCAGTACTTC
cdr3_aa: CASSRVAGQTSSYEQYF

v_call: TRBV27
clone_size: NA
d_call: NA
j_call: TRBJ1-1
cdr3_nt: TGTGCCAGCAGTTTAGGACTCCTCACTGAAGCTTTCTTT
cdr3_aa: CASSLGLLTEAFF

v_call: TRBV28
clone_size: NA
d_call: TRBD1
j_call: TRBJ2-3
cdr3_nt: TGTGCCAGCAGTACAGAAGGACAGGCCACAGATACGCAGTATTTT
cdr3_aa: CASSTEGQATDTQYF

v_call: TRBV5-6
clone_size: NA
d_call: TRBD1
j_call: TRBJ1-4
cdr3_nt: TGTGCCAGCAGCTACCGACAGGGTATTAATGAAAAACTGTTTTTT
cdr3_aa: CASSYRQGINEKLFF

v_call: TRBV5-6
clone_size: NA
d_call: NA
j_call: TRBJ1-4
cdr3_nt: TGTGCCAGCAGCTTAGTTTCGGGACAAAGTAATGAAAAACTGTTTTTT
cdr3_aa: CASSLVSGQSNEKLFF

v_call: TRBV6-5
clone_size: NA
d_call: TRBD1
j_call: TRBJ2-1
cdr3_nt: TGTGCCAGCAGTTACGGTGACAGGGGTGATGAGCAGTTCTTC
cdr3_aa: CASSYGDRGDEQFF

v_call: TRBV30
clone_size: NA
d_call: TRBD2
j_call: TRBJ2-3
cdr3_nt: TGTGCCTGGTATCTAGCGGATAGCACAGATACGCAGTATTTT
cdr3_aa: CAWYLADSTDTQYF

v_call: TRBV5-1
clone_size: NA
d_call: TRBD1
j_call: TRBJ2-5
cdr3_nt: TGCGCCAGCAGCCCAGACAGGGAAGAGACCCAGTACTTC
cdr3_aa: CASSPDREETQYF

v_call: TRBV28
clone_size: NA
d_call: TRBD1
j_call: TRBJ1-2
cdr3_nt: TGTGCCAGCAGGCCGCCGGCCGGGACAGGGTCTGATGGCTACACCTTC
cdr3_aa: CASRPPAGTGSDGYTF

v_call: TRBV18
clone_size: NA
d_call: NA
j_call: TRBJ1-2
cdr3_nt: TGTGCCAGCTCACCGGACAGCCTTAACTATGGCTACACCTTC
cdr3_aa: CASSPDSLNYGYTF

v_call: TRBV6-5
clone_size: NA
d_call: TRBD1
j_call: TRBJ1-2
cdr3_nt: TGTGCCAGCAGTGTTGACAGGGGGCGCGGCTATGGCTACACCTTC
cdr3_aa: CASSVDRGRGYGYTF

v_call: TRBV6-5
clone_size: few
d_call: TRBD2
j_call: TRBJ2-7
cdr3_nt: TGTGCCAGCAGTTACGTGACTAGCGAATTCTACGAGCAGTACTTC
cdr3_aa: CASSYVTSEFYEQYF

v_call: TRBV28
clone_size: once
d_call: TRBD1
j_call: TRBJ1-5
cdr3_nt: TGTGCCAGCGGAGGGGGGGTAGGACAGGGAGCGGGCAATCAGCCCCAGCATTTT
cdr3_aa: CASGGGVGQGAGNQPQHF

v_call: TRBV19
clone_size: NA
d_call: NA
j_call: TRBJ1-1
cdr3_nt: TGTGCCAGTAATTCAAACACGGGCACTGAAGCTTTCTTT
cdr3_aa: CASNSNTGTEAFF